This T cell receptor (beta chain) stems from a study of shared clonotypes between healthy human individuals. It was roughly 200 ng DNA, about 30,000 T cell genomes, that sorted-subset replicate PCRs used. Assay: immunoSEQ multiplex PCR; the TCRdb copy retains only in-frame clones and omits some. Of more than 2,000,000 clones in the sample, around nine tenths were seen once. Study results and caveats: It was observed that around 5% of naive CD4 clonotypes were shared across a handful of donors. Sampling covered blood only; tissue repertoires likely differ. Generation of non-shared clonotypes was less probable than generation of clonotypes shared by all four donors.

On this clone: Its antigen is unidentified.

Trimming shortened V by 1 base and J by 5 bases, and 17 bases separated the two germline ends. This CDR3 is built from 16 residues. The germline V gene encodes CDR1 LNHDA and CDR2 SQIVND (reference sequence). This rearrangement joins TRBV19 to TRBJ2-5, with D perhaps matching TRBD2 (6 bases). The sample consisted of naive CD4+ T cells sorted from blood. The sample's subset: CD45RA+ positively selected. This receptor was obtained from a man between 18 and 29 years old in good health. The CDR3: CASSIGGTIDAETQYF. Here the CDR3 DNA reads TGTGCCAGTAGTATAGGCGGGACCATCGACGCGGAGACCCAGTACTTC. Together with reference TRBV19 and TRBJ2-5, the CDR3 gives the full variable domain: DGGITQSPKYLFRKEGQNVTLSCEQNLNHDAMYWYRQDPGQGLRLIYYSQIVNDFQKGDIAEGYSVSREKKESFPLTVTSAQKNPTAFYLCASSIGGTIDAETQYFGPGTRLLVL.